The present entry profiles one TCR beta chain with its context. The data stem from a study of identifying expanded T cells in peripheral blood. The table came from immunoSEQ multiplex PCR; TCRdb's copy has only in-frame clones and leaves some out. Among under 150,000 clones listed, approximately 86% were seen once. Sequencing was carried out using blood. The receptor was derived from a person aged 18 to 69 in good health.

In DNA, the CDR3 is TGTGCCAGCAGCCAAGATTGGGGATCTAGCGGGATCGGGCAGTACTTC. Translation gives CASSQDWGSSGIGQYF. The genes are TRBV4-2 and TRBJ2-7; the match to TRBD2 covers 9 bases. This CDR3 comprises 16 residues. The J segment lost 9 bases and the V segment lost 0 bases, leaving 12 bases of the junction unmatched. Germline values: CDR1 LGHNA, CDR2 YNFKEQ.